This TCR beta chain was recovered during a study of response to subunit inactivated influenza vaccine. TCRdb reprocessed the RT-PCR reads via MiXCR and lists one record per CDR3 protein. The sample shows fewer than 800,000 distinct CDR3 sequences, roughly 14% of them seen only once. This clonotype was detected only a few times. The antigen is undetermined. CDR3 length: 12 residues. Per the germline V gene, CDR1 is SEHNR and CDR2 is FQNEAQ (reference sequence). Trimming took 5 bases from V and 7 from J; bases not matched to a gene: 4. Study-level points and caveats: New T cells are recruited in small numbers by each seasonal influenza vaccination, according to the authors' suggestion.

Material: PBMCs from blood, obtained 11 to 12 days after vaccination. The receptor comes from a man aged 45 to 65 who received an inactivated influenza vaccine. The V call is TRBV7-9, the J call TRBJ1-1, with TRBD1 matching over 7 bases. CDR3 coding DNA: TGTGCCAGCAGCCCCTGGGACAGTGAAGCTTTCTTT. It translates to CASSPWDSEAFF.